Listed below are T cell receptor beta chains from one sample, sequenced in a study of CD8 T cells in Susac syndrome. TCRdb re-called the immunoSEQ multiplex PCR reads through MiXCR, storing one row per CDR3 protein. Of approximately 77,000 distinct CDR3 sequences listed, 93% are singletons. Sequenced material: CD4+ T cells from PBMCs. The receptors stem from a human donor with Susac syndrome. The CDR3 runs from the conserved cysteine through the conserved F or W. A D gene is named only where the DNA matches it firmly. Clone size appears in some rows only: once, few, many, or a class for an expanded clone.

TRBJ1-1	NA	TRBV7-8	NA	TGTGCCAGCAGCTCCCTATTGGGGGGCACCACTGAAGCTTTCTTT	CASSSLLGGTTEAFF
TRBJ1-5	NA	TRBV28	NA	TGTGCCAGCAGTTTAACCGGGGCAGGACAGCCCCAGCATTTT	CASSLTGAGQPQHF
TRBJ2-2	NA	TRBV7-2	NA	TGTGCCAGCAACCTACAGGGACCCGGGGAGCTGTTTTTT	CASNLQGPGELFF
TRBJ2-7	NA	TRBV7-8	NA	TGTGCCAGCAGCTTCTACAGGGAGGACTCCTACGAGCAGTACTTC	CASSFYREDSYEQYF
TRBJ2-7	NA	TRBV30	few	TGTGCCTGGAGTGCCGACCCATTCATAAACGAGCAGTACTTC	CAWSADPFINEQYF
TRBJ1-6	NA	TRBV25-1	NA	TGTGCCAGCAGTGAAGCGGGCTCCTATAATTCACCCCTCCACTTT	CASSEAGSYNSPLHF
TRBJ2-7	NA	TRBV5-1	NA	TGCGCCAGCAGCCCAACCGGGACCTCCTACGAGCAGTACTTC	CASSPTGTSYEQYF
TRBJ1-2	TRBD1	TRBV5-1	NA	TGCGCCAGCAGCAAAACAGGGGGCGTAGAATATGGCTACACCTTC	CASSKTGGVEYGYTF
TRBJ2-4	NA	TRBV28	NA	TGTGCCACCACTAGTCCAAGTCAGGCCAAAAACATTCAGTACTTC	CATTSPSQAKNIQYF
TRBJ2-3	TRBD2	TRBV30	NA	TGTGCCTGGAGTCGAGGGACTAGCCGGGGGGTGGATACGCAGTATTTT	CAWSRGTSRGVDTQYF
TRBJ2-1	NA	TRBV3-1	once	TGTGCCAGCAGCCAGTCCGACGGGCGGGGCGGGCAGTTCTTC	CASSQSDGRGGQFF
TRBJ2-1	NA	TRBV27	NA	TGTGCCAGCAGTTTGGAGCGGGCCCTTTGGGATGAGCAGTTCTTC	CASSLERALWDEQFF
TRBJ2-7	NA	TRBV5-1	once	TGCGCCAGCAGCTCCGGGACTGGCTACGAGCAGTACTTC	CASSSGTGYEQYF
TRBJ2-5	TRBD2	TRBV9	NA	TGTGCCAGCAGCGTAGGATCTAGCGGCACTCAAGAGACCCAGTACTTC	CASSVGSSGTQETQYF
TRBJ1-1	TRBD1	TRBV2	NA	TGTGCCAGTGGGACAGCGAACACTGAAGCTTTCTTT	CASGTANTEAFF
TRBJ2-3	TRBD2	TRBV20-1	NA	TGCAGTGCCGCTAGCGGGGGAGGCACAGATACGCAGTATTTT	CSAASGGGTDTQYF
TRBJ2-6	NA	TRBV28	NA	TGTGCCAGCAGTTTGGGGGGCTCTGGGGCCAACGTCCTGACTTTC	CASSLGGSGANVLTF
TRBJ2-2	NA	TRBV7-8	NA	TGTGCCAGCAGCTTTTGGGGATTCGGCGGGGAGCTGTTTTTT	CASSFWGFGGELFF
TRBJ2-7	TRBD2	TRBV13	NA	TGTGCCAGCACCGATTCTAGCGGGAGTTTGGAGCAGTACTTC	CASTDSSGSLEQYF
TRBJ1-6	TRBD1	TRBV13	NA	TGTGCCAGCAGTTACCGACAGGGCTATAATTCACCCCTCCACTTT	CASSYRQGYNSPLHF
TRBJ2-5	NA	TRBV7-9	once	TGTGCCAGCAGCCCCCCAGGAGGGTCGGTGGAGACCCAGTACTTC	CASSPPGGSVETQYF
TRBJ2-1	TRBD2	TRBV3-1	once	TGTGCCAGCAGCCCGGGACTAGCGGGGGTCTTCTCCTACAATGAGCAGTTCTTC	CASSPGLAGVFSYNEQFF
TRBJ2-5	NA	TRBV18	once	TGTGCCAGCTCATCCTTGGCAGGGGAAGAGACCCAGTACTTC	CASSSLAGEETQYF
TRBJ2-1	NA	TRBV6-1	NA	TGTGCCAGCAACGACAAGTACAATGAGCAGTTCTTC	CASNDKYNEQFF
TRBJ2-1	NA	TRBV12-3/TRBV12-4	NA	TGTGCCAGCAGTCTACCATTGGGTCAGGGTATTGGCTACAATGAGCAGTTCTTC	CASSLPLGQGIGYNEQFF
TRBJ2-5	NA	TRBV3-1	NA	TGTGCCAGCAGCCAACCCAGCGCCTCGAAGGAGACCCAGTACTTC	CASSQPSASKETQYF
TRBJ2-5	TRBD2	TRBV3-1	NA	TGTGCCAGCAGCGGACTAGCGGGCCAAGAGACCCAGTACTTC	CASSGLAGQETQYF
TRBJ2-3	TRBD2	TRBV14	NA	TGTGCCAGCAGCCAGGGGCTAGCGGCCTTCGGCACAGATACGCAGTATTTT	CASSQGLAAFGTDTQYF
TRBJ1-6	NA	TRBV2	NA	TGTGCCAGCAGTGAGGGGAGTGGGACACCATATAATTCACCCCTCCACTTT	CASSEGSGTPYNSPLHF
TRBJ2-7	NA	TRBV5-6	NA	TGTGCCAGCAGCCCCAGGCGCCTAGCCGTGGAGTACTTC	CASSPRRLAVEYF
TRBJ1-2	NA	TRBV4-2	NA	TGTGCCAGCAGCCAAGATTCAGGGGAACTGGGCTATGGCTACACCTTC	CASSQDSGELGYGYTF
TRBJ1-2	NA	TRBV7-2	NA	TGTGCCAGCAGCCTAGAGCCTCTAGGTGGCTACACCTTC	CASSLEPLGGYTF
TRBJ2-5	TRBD1	TRBV7-9	NA	TGTGCCAGCAGCTTAGACGATTACAGGGGTAATAGAGAGACCCAGTACTTC	CASSLDDYRGNRETQYF
TRBJ2-1	NA	TRBV28	NA	TGTGCCAGCAGTTCCCGTCGGGTAGGCGGGTTCTTC	CASSSRRVGGFF
TRBJ1-6	NA	TRBV19	NA	TGTGCCAGTAGTATGACGGGGCAAAATTCACCCCTCCACTTT	CASSMTGQNSPLHF
TRBJ2-7	NA	TRBV2	NA	TGTGCCAGCAGGGGGGAGATGAACGAGCAGTACTTC	CASRGEMNEQYF
TRBJ2-1	TRBD2	TRBV24-1	NA	TGTGCCACCAGTGATGTGGGACTAGCGGGAGATAGTGAGCAGTTCTTC	CATSDVGLAGDSEQFF
TRBJ2-1	NA	TRBV7-9	once	TGTGCCAGCAGCTTTGGGGCGCAGAAACGCTTC	CASSFGAQKRF
TRBJ1-3	NA	TRBV13	NA	TGTGCCAGCAGCTTAGGGGGGGCCTCTGGAAACACCATATATTTT	CASSLGGASGNTIYF
TRBJ2-7	TRBD2	TRBV20-1	NA	TGCAGTGCTATAAATCCCCGACTAGCGGGAGTTAACGAGCAGTACTTC	CSAINPRLAGVNEQYF
TRBJ2-3	NA	TRBV6-6	NA	TGTGCCAGCAGTCCCCGCGGGACGTCTCTCACGCAGTATTTT	CASSPRGTSLTQYF
TRBJ2-3	NA	TRBV11-2	NA	TGTGCCAGCAGCTTACTCCTCCTACCAGATACGCAGTATTTT	CASSLLLLPDTQYF
TRBJ2-7	TRBD2	TRBV4-3	NA	TGCGCCAGCAGCCAGCTAGCGGGAGGGCCGGTCGAGCAGTACTTC	CASSQLAGGPVEQYF
TRBJ2-5	TRBD1	TRBV11-1	NA	TGTGCCAGCAGCCCCGGGACAGTCTTCCAAGAGACCCAGTACTTC	CASSPGTVFQETQYF
TRBJ2-1	NA	TRBV4-1	NA	TGCGCCAGCAGCCAAGCGGACGCCGCCTACAATGAGCAGTTCTTC	CASSQADAAYNEQFF
TRBJ2-5	NA	TRBV7-9	once	TGTGCCAGCAGTCAAAAAGGCGCCCAAGAGACCCAGTACTTC	CASSQKGAQETQYF
TRBJ2-1	TRBD1	TRBV29-1	NA	TGCAGCGCCGGGACAGGGAATAGCGGGGAGCAGTTCTTC	CSAGTGNSGEQFF
TRBJ1-1	NA	TRBV5-1	NA	TGCGCCAGCAGCTTGGAAGGGGGAAGCACTGAAGCTTTCTTT	CASSLEGGSTEAFF
TRBJ2-1	TRBD1	TRBV5-1	NA	TGCGTGACAAACAGGGGGGAAAGCTCCTACAATGAGCAGTTCTTC	CVTNRGESSYNEQFF
TRBJ1-5	NA	TRBV15	NA	TGTGCCACCAGCAGACCCCCGGGCACAAGTCAGCCCCAGCATTTT	CATSRPPGTSQPQHF
TRBJ2-5	TRBD1	TRBV20-1	NA	TGCAGTGCTAGTGCCGACAGGGGTTCCCAAGAGACCCAGTACTTC	CSASADRGSQETQYF
TRBJ2-7	TRBD2	TRBV20-1	NA	TGCAGTGCCCCACATCTAGCGGGGGTCTACGAGCAGTACTTC	CSAPHLAGVYEQYF
TRBJ2-1	TRBD1	TRBV6-5	NA	TGTGCCAGCAGCCCCGGGACAGGGTACTACAATGAGCAGTTCTTC	CASSPGTGYYNEQFF
TRBJ2-5	TRBD2	TRBV10-3	NA	TGTGCCAGTAGCGGGGGGCGTCAAGAGACCCAGTACTTC	CASSGGRQETQYF
TRBJ2-6	NA	TRBV18	NA	TGTGCCAGCTCACCACCAGGAATCTCTGGGGCCAACGTCCTGACTTTC	CASSPPGISGANVLTF
TRBJ2-3	TRBD1	TRBV7-2	NA	TGTGCCAGCAGCTTAGGTGGGACAGGGGTAGATACGCAGTATTTT	CASSLGGTGVDTQYF
TRBJ2-3	NA	TRBV7-2	NA	TGTGCCAGCTCAACAGGGCTTACCCTCACAGATACGCAGTATTTT	CASSTGLTLTDTQYF
TRBJ1-1	TRBD1	TRBV18	NA	TGTGCCAGCTCCCTGTTAGCGGACAGGGACCCCCCAGCTTTCTTT	CASSLLADRDPPAFF
TRBJ1-5	TRBD1	TRBV7-2	few	TGTGCCAGCAGCTTAGCCTGGGACAGGGCCAATCAGCCCCAGCATTTT	CASSLAWDRANQPQHF
TRBJ2-5	NA	TRBV18	NA	TGTGCCAGCTCACCAAATATACAAGAGACCCAGTACTTC	CASSPNIQETQYF